This T cell receptor beta chain comes out of a study of cytomegalovirus exposure and HLA in healthy donors. This PCR relied on a set of 60 Vbeta primers and 13 Jbeta primers. The table came from immunoSEQ multiplex PCR; TCRdb's copy has only in-frame clones and leaves some out. The table records approximately 40,000 clones, roughly 85% of them present only once. Source material: PBMCs. This sequence originates from a woman aged 35 to 49 in good health and CMV-seropositive.

The CDR3 loop reads CASSLGQVNSPLHF. CDR3 nucleotide sequence: TGTGCCAGCAGCTTGGGACAGGTCAATTCACCCCTCCACTTT. The gene calls are TRBV5-4 and TRBJ1-6; a possible D gene is TRBD1 (6 bases). This CDR3 comprises 14 residues. Germline CDR1 SGHNT, CDR2 YYREEE (reference sequence). V lost 0 bases, J lost 7 bases, and 8 bases lay in between.